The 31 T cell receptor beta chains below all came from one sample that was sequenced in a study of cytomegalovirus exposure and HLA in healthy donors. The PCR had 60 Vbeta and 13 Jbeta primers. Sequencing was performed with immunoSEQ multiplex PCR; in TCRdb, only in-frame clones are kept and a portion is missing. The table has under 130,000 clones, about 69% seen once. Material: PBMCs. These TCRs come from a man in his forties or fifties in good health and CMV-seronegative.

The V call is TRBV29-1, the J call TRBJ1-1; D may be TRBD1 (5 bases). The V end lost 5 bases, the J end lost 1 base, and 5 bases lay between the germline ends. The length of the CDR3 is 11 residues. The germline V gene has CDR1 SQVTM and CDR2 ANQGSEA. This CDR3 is CSVRGNTEAFF. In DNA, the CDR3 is TGCAGCGTTAGGGGGAACACTGAAGCTTTCTTT.

The CDR3 loop reads CASSWADSYEQYF. The DNA of the CDR3 is TGTGCCAGCAGCTGGGCCGATAGCTACGAGCAGTACTTC. The genes are TRBV7-8 and TRBJ2-7; D unclear. From germline, CDR1 is SGHVS and CDR2 FQNEAQ. V was clipped by 4 bases and J by 3 bases, with 10 bases between them. CDR3 length equals 13 residues.

The CDR3 DNA reads as TGTGCCTGGAGTGTAGCCAGGGGGTACACTGAAGCTTTCTTT. It translates to CAWSVARGYTEAFF. This rearrangement joins TRBV30 to TRBJ1-1, with 7 bases identical to TRBD1. CDR1 and CDR2 (germline): GTSNPN, SVGIG (reference sequence). This CDR3 is 14 amino acids long. V lost 0 bases, J lost 3 bases, and 4 bases stayed unmatched.

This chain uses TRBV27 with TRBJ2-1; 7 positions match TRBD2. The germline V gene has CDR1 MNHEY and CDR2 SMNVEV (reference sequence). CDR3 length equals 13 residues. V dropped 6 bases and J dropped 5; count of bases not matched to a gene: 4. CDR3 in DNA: TGTGCCAGCAGCCAGCGGGGTCACAATGAGCAGTTCTTC. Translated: CASSQRGHNEQFF.

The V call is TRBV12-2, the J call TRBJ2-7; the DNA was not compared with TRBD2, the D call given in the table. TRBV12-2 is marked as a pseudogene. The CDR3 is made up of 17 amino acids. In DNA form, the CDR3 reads TGTGCAAGTCGCTTAGTGGTGGCTAGCGGGGAAAACTACGAGCAGTACTTC. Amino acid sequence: CASRLVVASGENYEQYF.

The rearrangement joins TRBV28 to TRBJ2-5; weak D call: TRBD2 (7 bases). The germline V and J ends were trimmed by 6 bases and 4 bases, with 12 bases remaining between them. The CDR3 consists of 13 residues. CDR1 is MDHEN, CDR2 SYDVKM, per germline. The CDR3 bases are TGTGCCAGCAGGGGGGGGGCGGGAGAGACCCAGTACTTC. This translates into CASRGGAGETQYF.

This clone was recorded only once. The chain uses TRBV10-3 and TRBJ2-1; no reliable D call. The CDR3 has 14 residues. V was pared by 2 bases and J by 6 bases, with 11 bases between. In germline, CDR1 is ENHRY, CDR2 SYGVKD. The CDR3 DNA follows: TGTGCCATCAGTGAGAATACTAAAAGCAATGAGCAGTTCTTC. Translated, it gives CAISENTKSNEQFF.

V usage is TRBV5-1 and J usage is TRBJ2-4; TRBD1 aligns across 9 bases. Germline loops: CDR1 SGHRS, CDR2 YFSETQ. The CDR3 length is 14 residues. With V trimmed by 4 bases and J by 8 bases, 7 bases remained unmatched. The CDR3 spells CASSPRTGVDIQYF. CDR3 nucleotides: TGCGCCAGCAGCCCAAGGACAGGGGTTGACATTCAGTACTTC.

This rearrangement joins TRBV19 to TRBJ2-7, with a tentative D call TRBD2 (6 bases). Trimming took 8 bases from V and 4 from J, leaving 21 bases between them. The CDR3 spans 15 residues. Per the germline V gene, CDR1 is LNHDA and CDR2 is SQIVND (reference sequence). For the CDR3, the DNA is TGTGCCAGTGGCCCGGGTTGGGGAGGTGAATACGAGCAGTACTTC. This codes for CASGPGWGGEYEQYF. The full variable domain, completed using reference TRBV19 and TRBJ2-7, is DGGITQSPKYLFRKEGQNVTLSCEQNLNHDAMYWYRQDPGQGLRLIYYSQIVNDFQKGDIAEGYSVSREKKESFPLTVTSAQKNPTAFYLCASGPGWGGEYEQYFGPGTRLTVT.

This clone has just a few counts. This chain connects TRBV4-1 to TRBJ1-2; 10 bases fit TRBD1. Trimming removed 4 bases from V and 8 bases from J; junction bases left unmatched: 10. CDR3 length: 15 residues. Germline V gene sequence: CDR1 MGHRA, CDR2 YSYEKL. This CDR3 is CASSPTGTGVVGYTF. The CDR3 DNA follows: TGCGCCAGCAGCCCAACCGGGACAGGGGTAGTGGGCTACACCTTC.

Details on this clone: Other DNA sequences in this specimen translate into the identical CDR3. The chain's CDR3 is CASSPEGQGYNEQFF. The DNA of the CDR3 is TGCGCCAGCAGCCCAGAGGGACAGGGTTACAATGAGCAGTTCTTC. The rearrangement uses TRBV5-1 and TRBJ2-1; TRBD1 matches at 9 bases. J lost 4 bases, V lost 4 bases, and 6 bases had no gene match. The CDR3 sequence is 15 residues long. Germline-derived CDR1 and CDR2 are SGHRS and YFSETQ.

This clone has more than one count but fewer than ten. DNA for the CDR3: TGTGCCAGCAGCTTAAACAGAGGGCCTTACGAGCAGTACTTC. It codes for CASSLNRGPYEQYF. The gene calls are TRBV7-3 and TRBJ2-7, with D perhaps matching TRBD2 (5 bases). Germline V gene lookup returns CDR1 SGHTA and CDR2 FQGTGA. This CDR3 comprises 14 residues. V gave up 1 base and J gave up 4 bases, with 11 bases separating them.

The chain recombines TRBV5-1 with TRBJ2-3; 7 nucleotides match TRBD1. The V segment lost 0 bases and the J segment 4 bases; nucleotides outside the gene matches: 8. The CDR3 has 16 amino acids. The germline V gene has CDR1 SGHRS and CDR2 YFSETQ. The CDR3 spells CASSLAVGQAPDTQYF. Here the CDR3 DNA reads TGCGCCAGCAGCTTGGCCGTAGGACAGGCTCCAGATACGCAGTATTTT.

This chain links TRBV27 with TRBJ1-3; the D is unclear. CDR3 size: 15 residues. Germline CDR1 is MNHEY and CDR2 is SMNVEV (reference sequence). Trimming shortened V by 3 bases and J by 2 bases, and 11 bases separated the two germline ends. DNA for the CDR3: TGTGCCAGCAGTTTTGCCCCCGGGGCTGGAAACACCATATATTTT. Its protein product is CASSFAPGAGNTIYF.

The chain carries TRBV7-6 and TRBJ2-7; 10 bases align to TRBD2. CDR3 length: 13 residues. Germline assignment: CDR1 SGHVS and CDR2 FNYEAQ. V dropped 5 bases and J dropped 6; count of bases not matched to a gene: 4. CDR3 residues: CASSLGTSAEQYF. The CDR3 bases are TGTGCCAGCAGCCTGGGGACTAGCGCCGAGCAGTACTTC.

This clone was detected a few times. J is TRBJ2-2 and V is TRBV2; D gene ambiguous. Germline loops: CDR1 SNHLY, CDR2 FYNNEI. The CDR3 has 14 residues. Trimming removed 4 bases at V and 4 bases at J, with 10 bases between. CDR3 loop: CASSAGPLTGELFF. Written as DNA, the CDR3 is TGTGCCAGCAGTGCTGGCCCTCTCACCGGGGAGCTGTTTTTT.

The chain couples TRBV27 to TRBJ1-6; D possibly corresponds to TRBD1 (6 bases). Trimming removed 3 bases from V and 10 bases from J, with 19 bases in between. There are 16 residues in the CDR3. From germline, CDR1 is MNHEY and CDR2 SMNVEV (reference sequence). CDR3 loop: CASSLAARGSGSPLHF. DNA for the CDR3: TGTGCCAGCAGTTTGGCGGCCAGGGGAAGCGGCTCACCCCTCCACTTT.

CDR3 amino acids: CASSQGPGQAEAFF. CDR3 nucleotides: TGCGCCAGCAGCCAAGGACCTGGACAGGCTGAAGCTTTCTTT. The V gene is TRBV4-1, the J gene TRBJ1-1; 7 positions agree with TRBD1. V lost 1 base, J lost 6 bases, and 5 bases stayed unmatched. From germline, CDR1 is MGHRA and CDR2 YSYEKL. The CDR3 consists of 14 residues.

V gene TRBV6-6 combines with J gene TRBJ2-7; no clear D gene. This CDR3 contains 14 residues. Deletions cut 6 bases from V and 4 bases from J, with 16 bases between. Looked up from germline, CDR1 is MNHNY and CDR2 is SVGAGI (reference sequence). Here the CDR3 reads CASSHLLEIYEQYF. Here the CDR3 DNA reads TGTGCCAGCAGCCATCTATTAGAAATATACGAGCAGTACTTC.

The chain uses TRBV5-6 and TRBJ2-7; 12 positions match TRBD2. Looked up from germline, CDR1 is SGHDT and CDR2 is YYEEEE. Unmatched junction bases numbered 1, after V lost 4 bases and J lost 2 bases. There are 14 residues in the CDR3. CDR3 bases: TGTGCCAGCAGCCGACTAGCGGGAGCCTACGAGCAGTACTTC. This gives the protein CASSRLAGAYEQYF. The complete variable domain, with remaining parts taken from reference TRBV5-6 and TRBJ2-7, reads DAGVTQSPTHLIKTRGQQVTLRCSPKSGHDTVSWYQQALGQGPQFIFQYYEEEERQRGNFPDRFSGHQFPNYSSELNVNALLLGDSALYLCASSRLAGAYEQYFGPGTRLTVT.

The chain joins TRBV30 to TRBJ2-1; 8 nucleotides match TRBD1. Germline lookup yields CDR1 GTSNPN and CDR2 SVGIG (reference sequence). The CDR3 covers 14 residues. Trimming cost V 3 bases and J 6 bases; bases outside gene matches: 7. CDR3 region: CAWRVIRGPNEQFF. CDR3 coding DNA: TGTGCCTGGAGGGTGATCAGGGGGCCCAATGAGCAGTTCTTC.

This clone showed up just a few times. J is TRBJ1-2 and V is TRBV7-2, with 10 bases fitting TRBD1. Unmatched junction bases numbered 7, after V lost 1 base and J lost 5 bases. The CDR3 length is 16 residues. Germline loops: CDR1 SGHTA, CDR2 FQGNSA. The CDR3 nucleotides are TGTGCCAGCAGCTTAGGTGGGACAGGGGCAGGATATGGCTACACCTTC. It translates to CASSLGGTGAGYGYTF.

The CDR3 reads CASSLAGLAYNEQFF. For the CDR3, the DNA is TGTGCCAGCAGTTTGGCGGGATTGGCCTACAATGAGCAGTTCTTC. The V gene is TRBV28, the J gene TRBJ2-1, with a tentative D call TRBD2 (6 bases). The CDR3 is 15 amino acids. V was trimmed by 3 bases and J by 2 bases, leaving 11 bases between them. The germline V gene has CDR1 MDHEN and CDR2 SYDVKM.

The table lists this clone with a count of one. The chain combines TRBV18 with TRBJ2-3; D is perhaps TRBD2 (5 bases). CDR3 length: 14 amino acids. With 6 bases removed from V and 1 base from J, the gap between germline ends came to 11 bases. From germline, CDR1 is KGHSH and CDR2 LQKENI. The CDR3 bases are TGTGCCAGCTCGAAGGACTGGGGCACAGATACGCAGTATTTT. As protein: CASSKDWGTDTQYF.

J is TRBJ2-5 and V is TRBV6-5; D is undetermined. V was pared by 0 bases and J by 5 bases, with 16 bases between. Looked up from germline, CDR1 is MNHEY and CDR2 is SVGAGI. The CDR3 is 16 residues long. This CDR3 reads CASSYSTSGYGETQYF. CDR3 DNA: TGTGCCAGCAGTTACTCGACCTCAGGTTATGGGGAGACCCAGTACTTC.

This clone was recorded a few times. CDR3 amino acids: CASRGGTGTEPQHF. As DNA, the CDR3 is TGTGCCAGCAGGGGGGGGACAGGGACGGAGCCCCAGCATTTT. The V call is TRBV2, the J call TRBJ1-5, with 9 bases aligning to TRBD1. CDR1 and CDR2 (germline): SNHLY, FYNNEI. This CDR3 has 14 residues. V lost 6 bases to trimming and J lost 8 bases; unmatched junction nucleotides: 8.

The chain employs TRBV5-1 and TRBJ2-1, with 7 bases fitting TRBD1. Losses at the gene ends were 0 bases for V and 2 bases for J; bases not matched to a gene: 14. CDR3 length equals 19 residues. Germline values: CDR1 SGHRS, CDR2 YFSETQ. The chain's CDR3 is CASSLEKGAPLKTYNEQFF. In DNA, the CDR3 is TGCGCCAGCAGCTTGGAAAAGGGGGCTCCCTTAAAAACCTACAATGAGCAGTTCTTC.

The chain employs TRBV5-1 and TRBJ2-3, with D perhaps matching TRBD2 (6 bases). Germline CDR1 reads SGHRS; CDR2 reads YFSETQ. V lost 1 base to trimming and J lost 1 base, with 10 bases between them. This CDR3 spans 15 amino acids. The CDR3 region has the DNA TGCGCCAGCAGCTTGACGGCTAGCGGCACAGATACGCAGTATTTT. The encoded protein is CASSLTASGTDTQYF.

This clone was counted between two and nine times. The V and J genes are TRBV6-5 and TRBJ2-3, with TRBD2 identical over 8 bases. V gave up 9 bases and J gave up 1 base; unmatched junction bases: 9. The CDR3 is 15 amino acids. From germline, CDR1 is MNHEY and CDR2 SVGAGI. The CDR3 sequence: CASLQSGRGTDTQYF. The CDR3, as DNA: TGTGCCAGTTTACAGAGCGGGAGAGGCACAGATACGCAGTATTTT.

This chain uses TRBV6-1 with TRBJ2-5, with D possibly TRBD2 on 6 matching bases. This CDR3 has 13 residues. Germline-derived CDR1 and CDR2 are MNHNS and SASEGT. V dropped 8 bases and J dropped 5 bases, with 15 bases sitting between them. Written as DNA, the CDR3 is TGTGCCAGCCTTCCCAGCGGGTGGGAGACCCAGTACTTC. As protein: CASLPSGWETQYF.

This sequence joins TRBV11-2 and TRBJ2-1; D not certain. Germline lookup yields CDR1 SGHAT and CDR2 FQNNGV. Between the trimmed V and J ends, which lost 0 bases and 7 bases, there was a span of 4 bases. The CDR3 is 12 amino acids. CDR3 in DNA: TGTGCCAGCAGCTTAGATCGGAATGAGCAGTTCTTC. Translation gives CASSLDRNEQFF.